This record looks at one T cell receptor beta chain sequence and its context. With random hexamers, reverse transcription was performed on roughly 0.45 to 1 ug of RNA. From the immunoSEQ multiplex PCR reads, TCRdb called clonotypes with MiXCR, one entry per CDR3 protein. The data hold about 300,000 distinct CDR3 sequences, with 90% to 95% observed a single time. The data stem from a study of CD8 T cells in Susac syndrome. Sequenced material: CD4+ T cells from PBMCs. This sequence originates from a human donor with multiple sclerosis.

CDR3 region: CSVGDRVGAFF. The CDR3 nucleotides are TGCAGCGTTGGGGATAGGGTGGGGGCTTTCTTT. The chain recombines TRBV29-1 with TRBJ1-1; D gene unclear. The CDR3 extends over 11 amino acids. CDR1 and CDR2 from the germline V gene are SQVTM and ANQGSEA. V was trimmed by 4 bases and J by 11 bases, leaving 14 bases between them.